A single sample gave rise to the 3 T cell receptor beta chains below, sequenced in a study of human T cells and chemical hapten exposure (dated by TCRdb to 2020 to 2023). The method behind the library was RACE. Sequencing took place on a NextSeq 500. TCRdb trimmed the raw reads at Q25, called clones with MiXCR and kept productive beta chains. For every CDR3 protein sequence, its rows merge into one entry that carries the most common genes and DNA. Within this sample are about 80,000 distinct CDR3 sequences, with roughly a tenth of them counted one time only. The leading ten clones occupy roughly 2.3% of the sample. Reading the label with the study, this specimen's time point is: patch test 2, 6 weeks after DPC sensitization. The treatment or condition label, read with the paper, signifies: therapeutic diphenylcyclopropenone sensitization with weekly scalp DPC. Sequencing was performed on whole blood, taken in connection with sensitization to the hapten diphenylcyclopropenone (DPC). These receptors were obtained from a woman in her twenties or thirties with alopecia areata. Some clones in this sample may be carry-over from other donors' samples.

This clonotype has a count of ten or more. J is TRBJ2-3 and V is TRBV7-9, with TRBD1 identical over 9 bases. V gave up 3 bases and J gave up 6 bases; unmatched junction bases: 4. Germline-derived CDR1 and CDR2 are SEHNR and FQNEAQ (reference sequence). CDR3 length: 14 residues. The CDR3 DNA is TGTGCCAGCAGCTTGACAGGGGGGATCGATACGCAGTATTTT. Its protein product is CASSLTGGIDTQYF.

This clonotype was seen many times. The V and J genes are TRBV5-6 and TRBJ2-2; 13 nucleotides align to TRBD2. This CDR3 has 18 amino acids. Germline V lookup: CDR1 SGHDT, CDR2 YYEEEE. J gave up 4 bases and V 3 bases, and 9 bases lay outside the gene matches. CDR3 nucleotide sequence: TGTGCCAGCAGCTCACCGGGACTAGCGGGAAGGGTCACCGGGGAGCTGTTTTTT. Protein sequence: CASSSPGLAGRVTGELFF.

Many counts were recorded for this clonotype. The rearrangement uses TRBV6-5 and TRBJ2-1; perhaps TRBD2 as D (5 bases). Trimming stripped 2 bases from V and 9 bases from J, with 17 bases between. Germline-derived CDR1 and CDR2 are MNHEY and SVGAGI. The CDR3 spans 15 residues. CDR3 sequence: CASSYGQAGRGEQFF. The CDR3 nucleotides are TGTGCCAGCAGTTACGGGCAGGCCGGCCGGGGTGAGCAGTTCTTC.